This TCR beta chain is from a study of breast tumors, draining lymph nodes, adjacent tissues (dated by TCRdb to 2016 to 2017). At the level of the whole study: In breast cancer patients, the study compared the TCR beta repertoires of tumor, adjacent nontumor tissue and axillary lymph nodes. The study was designed to assess the relationships and possible T-cell exchange between tumor, surrounding tissue and draining lymph node repertoires in human breast cancer. General findings and caveats noted by the study authors: A scenario in which most tumor T cells derive from the lymph node and then expand within tumor tissue was judged to be consistent with the data. The study presented the conclusion that tumor T cells originate in lymph nodes as consistent with a hypothesis, not as something directly demonstrated. Tumor and nontumor tissue repertoires were found to be significantly more similar in luminal-like than in basal-like breast cancer. Tumors showed preferential V and J gene usage, and their T-cell repertoire diversity fell below that of lymph nodes yet above that of nontumor tissue.

Its CDR3 holds 14 amino acids, cysteine through phenylalanine. Only the CDR3 DNA is retained, 42 bases long and in frame from the first base. V gives up 9 bases and J gives up 0 bases, and the segment between their germline ends measures 12 bases. CDR1 and CDR2, per the germline V gene (reference sequence), are LNHDA and SQIVND. Reads for this sample came from an Illumina HiSeq 2000. TCR beta chain libraries were generated by multiplex PCR amplification. The amplified TCR beta chain products were analyzed by high-throughput sequencing. The public reads were quality trimmed at Q25 with fastp and then assembled into clones with MiXCR by TCRdb, keeping productive beta chains. One record per CDR3 amino acid sequence lists the most common genes and DNA. Counted in this sample were tens of thousands of distinct CDR3 sequences; roughly 55% of them appeared once. The top ten clones comprise 14% of the sample.

With respect to this clonotype: Its antigen is currently not known. Per-base quality was not reported, and no clone a single base away is much larger than it.

The sequence joins TRBV19 to TRBJ1-5; a weak D assignment points to TRBD1 (5 bases agree). The TCR originated in a female donor with breast cancer. Some clones in this sample may be carry-over from other donors' samples. Sequencing input: breast tumor tissue. The DNA is TGTGCCAGCGATGCGGGGGTTAGCAATCAGCCCCAGCATTTT. Its coded protein is CASDAGVSNQPQHF.